The clone carrying this TCR beta chain was counted many times. Its matching antigen is unknown. Uncontrolled infection, other autoimmune disease, pregnancy and lactation each barred patients from inclusion. From RNA transcripts, TCR beta CDR3 regions were amplified. First-round RT-PCR with HTBI primers amplified the TCR CDR3 region. TCRdb recomputed calls from the multiplex PCR reads with MiXCR, one row per CDR3 protein. The table lists approximately 150,000 distinct CDR3 sequences, about a tenth of them singletons. The sample comes from a study of T cells in Graves' hyperthyroidism and ophthalmopathy. The CDR3 sequence is 16 residues long. Germline assignment: CDR1 SGHTA and CDR2 FQGNSA. Trimming removed 4 bases from V and 5 bases from J, with 18 bases in between. Study-level results: Median prediction lead before ophthalmopathy onset was 6.5 months with the model.

Sequencing was carried out using blood. This sequence was found in a woman younger than 30 with Graves' hyperthyroidism that later progressed to Graves' ophthalmopathy. This chain uses TRBV7-2 with TRBJ2-1; no definite D call. DNA for the CDR3: TGTGCCAGCAGCTCTATGTTTTTGCGGCCAAACAATGAGCAGTTCTTC. Protein product: CASSSMFLRPNNEQFF.